The 31 T cell receptor beta chains below were found in one sample sequenced in a study of regulatory T cells in long-lasting Graves disease. The time point is: persistent/refractory GD, antithyroid drugs over 5 years with positive TRAb. The authors made the TCR library using RNA they extracted from PBMCs. Assembly of TCR beta libraries relied on iRepertoire HTBI primers together with Arm-PCR of CDR3 regions. Each CDR3 protein is one row after TCRdb ran MiXCR on the multiplex PCR reads. Of 390,000 or so distinct CDR3 sequences listed, roughly 20% are singletons. The sample consisted of peripheral blood mononuclear cells (PBMCs), taken when the disease was refractory, from a patient treated with antithyroid drugs. These receptors originate from a woman aged 40-49 years with Graves disease.

This clonotype has a handful of counts. The chain combines TRBV4-1 with TRBJ2-7; the D is unclear. This CDR3 has 14 residues. CDR1 is MGHRA and CDR2 is YSYEKL in the germline V gene. V was clipped by 1 base and J by 3 bases, with 10 bases between them. The CDR3 DNA follows: TGCGCCAGCAGCCAAGCACCCGGGTACTACGAGCAGTACTTC. Its translation: CASSQAPGYYEQYF.

The table lists this clonotype with a few counts. This chain connects TRBV9 to TRBJ2-7; 11 nucleotides align to TRBD1. Per germline, CDR1 SGDLS and CDR2 YYNGEE. The CDR3 sequence is 17 residues long. V shed 4 bases, J shed 2 bases, and the junction held 11 bases outside the gene matches. CDR3 loop: CASSTNRDRGSTYEQYF. The DNA of the CDR3 is TGTGCCAGCAGCACAAATCGGGACAGGGGGTCTACCTACGAGCAGTACTTC.

Only a few counts were recorded for this clonotype. The chain carries TRBV20-1 and TRBJ1-1; possibly TRBD1 for D (5 bases). Germline lookup yields CDR1 DFQATT and CDR2 SNEGSKA (reference sequence). The CDR3 sequence is 13 residues long. Trimming took 7 bases from V and 0 from J, leaving 12 bases between them. The chain's CDR3 is CSVLGVMNTEAFF. In nucleotides, the CDR3 is TGCAGTGTCCTAGGGGTCATGAACACTGAAGCTTTCTTT.

This clonotype was seen at least ten times. The V gene is TRBV6-1, the J gene TRBJ2-7, with 13 positions matching TRBD2. Germline trimming cut 4 bases from V and 6 bases from J; bases unmatched to any gene: 3. This CDR3 contains 14 residues. Germline V gene data show CDR1 as MNHNS and CDR2 as SASEGT. The CDR3 protein is CASSGLAGGSEQYF. The CDR3, as DNA: TGTGCCAGCAGTGGACTAGCGGGAGGTTCCGAGCAGTACTTC.

V gene TRBV9 combines with J gene TRBJ2-7; maybe TRBD2 (6 bases). Germline V lookup: CDR1 SGDLS, CDR2 YYNGEE. The V gene lost 3 bases and the J gene lost 5 bases, with 18 bases spanning the gap. CDR3 size: 15 residues. The CDR3 sequence is CASSAPWPGSNEQYF. Written as DNA, the CDR3 is TGTGCCAGCAGCGCCCCATGGCCCGGGAGTAACGAGCAGTACTTC.

This clonotype was counted between two and nine times. The V call is TRBV2, the J call TRBJ2-7, with 8 bases aligning to TRBD1. This CDR3 is 14 amino acids long. Germline assignment: CDR1 SNHLY and CDR2 FYNNEI. Trimming took 6 bases from V and 0 from J; bases not matched to a gene: 4. CDR3 DNA sequence: TGTGCCAGCAGGCTACAGGGGGGCTCCTACGAGCAGTACTTC. Its translation: CASRLQGGSYEQYF.

This clonotype has just a few counts. The rearrangement uses TRBV6-1 and TRBJ2-2; a possible D gene is TRBD2 (5 bases). This CDR3 region has 12 residues. V lost 7 bases and J lost 5, with 8 bases in between. The germline CDR1 and CDR2 sequences are MNHNS and SASEGT. The CDR3 nucleotides are TGTGCCAGCACCTGGGAGACCGGGGAGCTGTTTTTT. Protein sequence: CASTWETGELFF.

This clonotype was found a few times. This chain joins TRBV7-9 and TRBJ2-3; 7 bases are a match to TRBD2. This CDR3 has 16 residues. Looked up from germline, CDR1 is SEHNR and CDR2 is FQNEAQ (reference sequence). V dropped 5 bases and J dropped 0; count of bases not matched to a gene: 8. The DNA for the CDR3 is TGTGCCAGCAGCCTCATTAGGACTAGGAGCACAGATACGCAGTATTTT. Protein: CASSLIRTRSTDTQYF.

This clonotype has more than one count but fewer than ten. The rearrangement links TRBV20-1 to TRBJ2-2; D remains unclear. The CDR3 contains 15 residues. Trimming cost V 0 bases and J 3 bases, with 11 bases left between them. Germline values: CDR1 DFQATT, CDR2 SNEGSKA (reference sequence). Written as DNA, the CDR3 is TGCAGTGCTAGAGACGGCGGAAGACACACCGGGGAGCTGTTTTTT. Protein sequence: CSARDGGRHTGELFF.

This clonotype has more than one count but fewer than ten. The chain is built from TRBV4-1 and TRBJ2-7, with 9 nucleotides matching TRBD1. CDR3 length: 16 residues. Unmatched junction bases numbered 10, after V lost 2 bases and J lost 5 bases. Germline V gene lookup returns CDR1 MGHRA and CDR2 YSYEKL. The CDR3 nucleotides read TGCGCCAGCAGCCAAATTATCCGACAGGGGGGTAACGAGCAGTACTTC. This encodes CASSQIIRQGGNEQYF.

This clonotype was counted ten times or more. The chain combines TRBV12-3 or TRBV12-4 with TRBJ2-7, with D possibly being TRBD2 (6 bases). The CDR3 is made up of 15 amino acids. The ends were cut back, 6 bases at V and 0 bases at J, with 15 bases in the middle. This CDR3 reads CASRYSWRDSYEQYF. The CDR3 nucleotides are TGTGCCAGCAGATACTCTTGGCGGGACTCCTACGAGCAGTACTTC.

This clonotype was recorded at least ten times. The chain employs TRBV27 and TRBJ2-5; TRBD2 aligns across 9 bases. The CDR3 runs to 15 residues. Germline values: CDR1 MNHEY, CDR2 SMNVEV (reference sequence). The V segment lost 6 bases and the J segment 5 bases; nucleotides outside the gene matches: 10. CDR3 protein: CASSRLAGPTETQYF. CDR3 nucleotides: TGTGCCAGCAGCCGTCTAGCGGGACCTACCGAGACCCAGTACTTC.

Ten or more counts support this clonotype. The V gene is TRBV3-1, the J gene TRBJ1-5; D is uncertain. V shed 1 base and J shed 0 bases, with 7 bases lying between them. The CDR3 loop spans 15 amino acids. Germline V gives CDR1 LGHDT, CDR2 YNNKEL (reference sequence). CDR3 in amino acids: CASSQVPGSNQPQHF. The CDR3, as DNA: TGTGCCAGCAGCCAAGTCCCGGGTAGCAATCAGCCCCAGCATTTT.

Many counts were recorded for this clonotype. The rearrangement uses TRBV28 and TRBJ2-2; D not resolved. The germline V and J ends were trimmed by 5 bases and 4 bases, with 8 bases remaining between them. The CDR3 runs 13 residues. CDR1 is MDHEN and CDR2 is SYDVKM in the germline V gene. In nucleotides, the CDR3 is TGTGCCAGCAGTCTCGGAACCACCGGGGAGCTGTTTTTT. It translates to CASSLGTTGELFF. The variable domain in full, completed from reference TRBV28 and TRBJ2-2, reads DVKVTQSSRYLVKRTGEKVFLECVQDMDHENMFWYRQDPGLGLRLIYFSYDVKMKEKGDIPEGYSVSREKKERFSLILESASTNQTSMYLCASSLGTTGELFFGEGSRLTVL.

The table lists this clonotype with many counts. As DNA, the CDR3 is TGTGCCAGCAGTGTGCGGGGGGCAGGCGGATCACCCCTCCACTTT. Its translation is CASSVRGAGGSPLHF. J is TRBJ1-6 and V is TRBV12-3 or TRBV12-4; tentative D call: TRBD1 (6 bases). Trimming pared 5 bases from V and 10 bases from J, leaving 18 bases between. The CDR3 sequence is 15 residues long.

This clonotype has at least ten counts. A read error may account for a junction end that differs from germline. The genes are TRBV11-2 and TRBJ2-7; D not resolved. CDR3 size: 12 residues. Per the germline V gene, CDR1 is SGHAT and CDR2 is FQNNGV. The CDR3 region is CASSLVAWRKSF. The CDR3 region has the DNA TGTGCCAGCAGCTTAGTCGCCTGGCGGAAGTCCTTC.

The chain has TRBV29-1 and TRBJ2-3; possibly TRBD2 for D (6 bases). Germline loops: CDR1 SQVTM, CDR2 ANQGSEA. V was clipped by 3 bases and J by 6 bases, with 13 bases between them. This CDR3 spans 13 amino acids. CDR3 sequence reads: CSVDLTRWDTQYF. CDR3 nucleotide sequence: TGCAGCGTTGACCTGACTAGATGGGATACGCAGTATTTT.

This clonotype was recorded many times. The chain recombines TRBV28 with TRBJ1-1; D might be TRBD1 (6 bases). Germline V CDR1 and CDR2: MDHEN, SYDVKM. The CDR3 sequence is 14 residues long. V lost 7 bases to trimming and J lost 1 base, with 13 bases between them. CDR3 amino acids: CASIFRGANTEAFF. For the CDR3, the DNA is TGTGCCAGCATCTTCCGGGGGGCGAACACTGAAGCTTTCTTT.

This rearrangement joins TRBV5-6 to TRBJ2-2; D may be TRBD1 (6 bases). Germline assignment: CDR1 SGHDT and CDR2 YYEEEE. The CDR3 consists of 14 residues. V was clipped by 4 bases and J by 3 bases, with 10 bases between them. The CDR3 DNA follows: TGTGCCAGCAGCGAAGACAGGTACACCGGGGAGCTGTTTTTT. Residues: CASSEDRYTGELFF.

This clonotype was counted at least ten times. The chain links TRBV12-3 or TRBV12-4 to TRBJ2-7; D gene ambiguous. The ends were cut back, 0 bases at V and 9 bases at J, with 12 bases in the middle. The CDR3 is 13 amino acids. CDR3 residues: CASSLALLGAQYF. As DNA, the CDR3 is TGTGCCAGCAGTTTAGCCCTCTTGGGTGCGCAGTACTTC.

This clonotype came up a few times. The chain links TRBV20-1 to TRBJ2-2, with 8 nucleotides matching TRBD2. The CDR3 covers 17 residues. The ends lost 0 bases at V and 1 base at J; junction bases unmatched: 7. The germline V gene has CDR1 DFQATT and CDR2 SNEGSKA (reference sequence). CDR3 amino acids: CSARDLEAGGNTGELFF. The CDR3, as DNA: TGCAGTGCTAGAGACCTAGAGGCGGGAGGGAACACCGGGGAGCTGTTTTTT.

The table lists this clonotype with a few counts. The rearrangement links TRBV27 to TRBJ2-2, with 9 bases aligning to TRBD1. V shed 8 bases, J shed 6 bases, and the junction held 10 bases outside the gene matches. Germline V CDR1 and CDR2: MNHEY, SMNVEV (reference sequence). This CDR3 contains 15 residues. The DNA of the CDR3 is TGTGCCAGCGGTCCCGGGACAGGGTTTTCCGGGGAGCTGTTTTTT. The encoded protein is CASGPGTGFSGELFF.

The table lists this clonotype with a few counts. V and J are TRBV7-9 and TRBJ2-2; no definite D call. Trimming took off 6 bases at V and 5 bases at J, with 10 bases between the two ends. The CDR3 has 13 amino acids. Germline V gene sequence: CDR1 SEHNR, CDR2 FQNEAQ (reference sequence). The CDR3: CASSRIWTGELFF. CDR3 nucleotide sequence: TGTGCCAGCAGTCGTATTTGGACCGGGGAGCTGTTTTTT.

The DNA of the CDR3 is TGCAGCGTGGCTCGTCAAACAGGGGGAAAGGGTGAAGCTTTCTTT. It codes for CSVARQTGGKGEAFF. The genes are TRBV29-1 and TRBJ1-1, with 8 bases identical to TRBD1. This CDR3 is 15 amino acids long. Germline CDR1 SQVTM, CDR2 ANQGSEA. The V segment lost 6 bases and the J segment 7 bases; nucleotides outside the gene matches: 16.

The chain is built from TRBV11-2 and TRBJ2-3; D is possibly TRBD2 (6 bases). Trimming left V 2 bases short and J 1 base short, with 10 bases between. From germline, CDR1 is SGHAT and CDR2 FQNNGV. The CDR3 loop spans 15 amino acids. The CDR3 region is CASSLKAGRTDTQYF. DNA for the CDR3: TGTGCCAGCAGCTTAAAGGCGGGGCGCACAGATACGCAGTATTTT.

V and J are TRBV10-3 and TRBJ2-2, with D perhaps matching TRBD2 (5 bases). The length of the CDR3 is 14 residues. The germline gives CDR1 ENHRY, CDR2 SYGVKD. V gave up 6 bases and J gave up 6 bases, with 14 bases separating them. The CDR3: CAISGELESGELFF. The CDR3 region has the DNA TGTGCCATCAGCGGGGAACTGGAATCCGGGGAGCTGTTTTTT.

The rearrangement links TRBV3-1 to TRBJ2-1, with TRBD2 matching over 14 bases. The V gene end was trimmed by 4 bases and the J gene end by 7 bases; junction bases not matched to a gene: 12. The CDR3 extends over 18 amino acids. CDR1 and CDR2 from the germline V gene are LGHDT and YNNKEL (reference sequence). The CDR3, as DNA: TGTGCCAGCAGCCCGCGAAAGGGACTAGCGGGAGCTCGGAATGAGCAGTTCTTC. Protein product: CASSPRKGLAGARNEQFF.

V usage is TRBV19 and J usage is TRBJ2-3; D remains unclear. The germline V and J ends were trimmed by 3 bases and 0 bases, with 19 bases remaining between them. CDR1 is LNHDA, CDR2 SQIVND, per germline (reference sequence). CDR3 length: 18 residues. The chain's CDR3 is CASSIGLEYYTSTDTQYF. CDR3 sequence (DNA): TGTGCCAGTAGTATCGGGCTAGAATACTACACTAGCACAGATACGCAGTATTTT.

This clonotype showed up many times. The chain employs TRBV28 and TRBJ1-3; D perhaps matches TRBD1 (6 bases). This CDR3 is built from 15 residues. Germline CDR1 MDHEN, CDR2 SYDVKM. Trimming took 2 bases from V and 0 from J, leaving 8 bases between them. CDR3 sequence (DNA): TGTGCCAGCAGTTTAGGACAGTACTCTGGAAACACCATATATTTT. It is translated as CASSLGQYSGNTIYF.

The table lists this clonotype with many counts. The J gene is TRBJ2-7, the V gene TRBV15; D gene unclear. The CDR3 contains 13 residues. The germline gives CDR1 LNHNV, CDR2 YYDKDF (reference sequence). V shed 1 base and J shed 1 base, with 5 bases lying between them. CDR3 sequence reads: CATSRAGSYEQYF. In DNA, the CDR3 is TGTGCCACCAGCAGAGCAGGATCCTACGAGCAGTACTTC.

This clonotype has at least ten counts. The rearrangement uses TRBV2 and TRBJ2-2; possible D gene TRBD2, 6 bases. Germline CDR1 is SNHLY and CDR2 is FYNNEI. The CDR3 sequence is 13 residues long. Trimming pared 8 bases from V and 3 bases from J, leaving 10 bases between. The CDR3 sequence is CASGTSYTGELFF. CDR3 nucleotides: TGTGCCAGCGGGACTTCCTACACCGGGGAGCTGTTTTTT.